Each of the 32 T cell receptor beta chains below was sequenced from the same sample in a study of regulatory dendritic cells for organ transplantation. Sorted T cells were CFSE-labeled and cultured approximately five days with allogeneic regulatory or mature dendritic cells at 1:10. These TCRs' antigens remain unknown. The data were produced by immunoSEQ multiplex PCR, yet TCRdb's version contains in-frame clones alone and is incomplete. The data contain roughly 13,000 clones, about 90% of them seen just once; the ten biggest clones take up about 0.24%. Sequencing was performed on naive CD8+ T cells from blood cultured with regulatory dendritic cells. Stated subset: CD45RA+ naive T cells. These receptors were obtained from a human donor in good health.

The chain links TRBV7-2 to TRBJ2-5, with 10 bases identical to TRBD2. This CDR3 has 19 residues. Germline CDR1 is SGHTA and CDR2 is FQGNSA. The J segment lost 5 bases and the V segment lost 1 base, leaving 16 bases of the junction unmatched. The chain's CDR3 is CASSLVMGAGGIPRETQYF. For the CDR3, the DNA is TGTGCCAGCAGCTTAGTGATGGGAGCGGGAGGGATTCCGAGGGAGACCCAGTACTTC.

The chain combines TRBV30 with TRBJ2-5; TRBD2 aligns across 8 bases. The ends lost 0 bases at V and 1 base at J; junction bases unmatched: 7. The CDR3 runs 16 residues. Germline CDR1 and CDR2: GTSNPN and SVGIG (reference sequence). In DNA form, the CDR3 reads TGTGCCTGGAGTGTACATTTAGCGGGGAGCCAAGAGACCCAGTACTTC. Translation gives CAWSVHLAGSQETQYF.

This rearrangement joins TRBV5-4 to TRBJ2-1; 9 nucleotides line up with TRBD2. Germline V gives CDR1 SGHNT, CDR2 YYREEE (reference sequence). The V and J ends lost 3 bases and 7 bases, in that order; junction bases with no gene match: 2. CDR3 length: 13 amino acids. For the CDR3, the DNA is TGTGCCAGCAGCTCGAGCGGGGGGAATGAGCAGTTCTTC. Translated, it gives CASSSSGGNEQFF.

For this clone: Compared with germline, one end of the junction differs, possibly owing to a read error. This sample also contains other DNA sequences that code for the same CDR3. This chain links TRBV27 with TRBJ2-2; D may be TRBD1 or TRBD2 (5 bases each). Germline CDR1 is MNHEY and CDR2 is SMNVEV (reference sequence). The CDR3 extends over 16 amino acids. CDR3 in amino acids: CATFTGPITNTGELFF. The CDR3, as DNA: TGTGCCACCTTTACGGGGCCGATCACGAACACCGGAGAGCTGTTTTTT.

The chain links TRBV4-1 to TRBJ1-2; tentative D call: TRBD1 (5 bases). In germline, CDR1 is MGHRA, CDR2 YSYEKL. Trimming shortened V by 0 bases and J by 6 bases, and 14 bases separated the two germline ends. The CDR3 extends over 15 amino acids. This CDR3 reads CASSQDLRQGHGYTF. In DNA, the CDR3 is TGCGCCAGCAGCCAAGATCTGCGCCAGGGACATGGCTACACCTTC.

The V gene is TRBV7-3, the J gene TRBJ1-6; no firm D call. The CDR3 spans 12 residues. The V gene lost 2 bases and the J gene lost 7 bases, with 3 bases spanning the gap. Germline CDR1 SGHTA, CDR2 FQGTGA. CDR3 bases: TGTGCCAGCAGCTTACCGAATTCACCCCTCCACTTT. Translated, it gives CASSLPNSPLHF. Full variable domain (remainder filled in from reference TRBV7-3 and TRBJ1-6): GAGVSQTPSNKVTEKGKYVELRCDPISGHTALYWYRQSLGQGPEFLIYFQGTGAADDSGLPNDRFFAVRPEGSVSTLKIQRTERGDSAVYLCASSLPNSPLHFGNGTRLTVT.

The chain combines TRBV6-5 with TRBJ1-5; no clear D. Trimming removed 0 bases from V and 6 bases from J, with 12 bases in between. The CDR3 has 15 residues. Germline V gene lookup returns CDR1 MNHEY and CDR2 SVGAGI. CDR3: CASSYSWGKGQPQHF. Written as DNA, the CDR3 is TGTGCCAGCAGTTACTCTTGGGGTAAGGGTCAGCCCCAGCATTTT.

This clone was detected once. This rearrangement joins TRBV4-3 to TRBJ2-7, with no clear D. V was shortened by 0 bases and J by 2 bases, with 11 bases between the two germline ends. Germline V lookup: CDR1 LGHNA, CDR2 YSLEER. CDR3 length: 15 amino acids. CDR3 in amino acids: CASSQDVSGAYEQYF. The CDR3 DNA follows: TGCGCCAGCAGCCAAGATGTCAGTGGAGCCTACGAGCAGTACTTC.

This clone was recorded once. The J gene is TRBJ2-7, the V gene TRBV6-5; D may be TRBD1 or TRBD2 (5 bases each). This CDR3 comprises 12 residues. V dropped 2 bases and J dropped 6 bases, with 8 bases sitting between them. Germline CDR1 reads MNHEY; CDR2 reads SVGAGI. CDR3 coding DNA: TGTGCCAGCAGTTACGGGGGTCTCGAGCAGTACTTC. Protein: CASSYGGLEQYF.

The chain has TRBV28 and TRBJ2-7; 7 bases are a match to TRBD2. V shed 3 bases and J 3 bases; nucleotides not matched to a gene: 8. Germline CDR1 and CDR2: MDHEN and SYDVKM. The CDR3 has 15 residues. CDR3 DNA: TGTGCCAGCAGTTTTTTCGTCGGCGGGAGCTACGAGCAGTACTTC. It codes for CASSFFVGGSYEQYF.

The rearrangement joins TRBV27 to TRBJ2-2; D uncertain. CDR3 length: 14 residues. In germline, CDR1 is MNHEY, CDR2 SMNVEV (reference sequence). V lost 3 bases, J lost 4 bases, and 9 bases lay in between. The CDR3 protein is CASSFLMGTGELFF. CDR3 nucleotide sequence: TGTGCCAGCAGTTTTCTGATGGGCACCGGGGAGCTGTTTTTT.

The V gene is TRBV6-9, the J gene TRBJ2-2; D is ambiguous. The germline CDR1 and CDR2 sequences are MNHGY and SVAAGI. The length of the CDR3 is 11 residues. Between the trimmed V and J ends, which lost 8 bases and 5 bases, there was a span of 6 bases. CDR3 residues: CASSTTGELFF. The CDR3 DNA follows: TGTGCCAGCTCTACTACCGGGGAGCTGTTTTTT.

The rearrangement links TRBV5-6 to TRBJ1-2; D is unclear. This CDR3 is 12 amino acids long. Deletions cut 4 bases from V and 2 bases from J, with 6 bases between. Germline V gives CDR1 SGHDT, CDR2 YYEEEE. CDR3 nucleotides: TGTGCCAGCAGCGCCGGAAACTATGGCTACACCTTC. Amino acid sequence: CASSAGNYGYTF.

The chain joins TRBV5-6 to TRBJ1-6; 9 positions agree with TRBD1. The trim removed 0 bases at V and 8 bases at J, leaving 12 bases unmatched. Germline values: CDR1 SGHDT, CDR2 YYEEEE. There are 18 residues in the CDR3. CDR3 protein: CASSLGTGAPAGDSPLHF. The DNA for the CDR3 is TGTGCCAGCAGCTTGGGGACAGGGGCCCCGGCGGGGGATTCACCCCTCCACTTT.

The gene calls are TRBV21-1 and TRBJ1-2. TRBV21-1 is classified as a pseudogene. CDR3 length equals 16 residues. CDR3 nucleotide sequence: TGTGCCAGCAGCAAGGGAAACAGTGCTAGGGACTATGGCTACACCTTC. Translating it yields CASSKGNSARDYGYTF.

This chain joins TRBV6-5 and TRBJ2-7; D perhaps matches TRBD2 (6 bases). The CDR3 is made up of 13 amino acids. The V end was cut by 3 bases, the J end by 6 bases, with 12 bases between. CDR1 and CDR2 from the germline V gene are MNHEY and SVGAGI. CDR3 coding DNA: TGTGCCAGCAGTTATTTACCGGAGGGCGAGCAGTACTTC. This gives the protein CASSYLPEGEQYF.

This chain connects TRBV7-9 to TRBJ2-5, with a weak D call TRBD1 (5 bases). The CDR3 has 17 amino acids. The V end was cut by 0 bases, the J end by 3 bases, with 17 bases between. Germline CDR1 SEHNR, CDR2 FQNEAQ (reference sequence). Here the CDR3 reads CASSLAWGLGVEETQYF. The CDR3 DNA follows: TGTGCCAGCAGCTTAGCATGGGGCCTAGGGGTTGAAGAGACCCAGTACTTC. Full variable domain (outside the CDR3, taken from reference TRBV7-9 and TRBJ2-5): DTGVSQNPRHKITKRGQNVTFRCDPISEHNRLYWYRQTLGQGPEFLTYFQNEAQLEKSRLLSDRFSAERPKGSFSTLEIQRTEQGDSAMYLCASSLAWGLGVEETQYFGPGTRLLVL.

This clone was picked up one time. V usage is TRBV6-6 and J usage is TRBJ1-1, with D tentatively TRBD1 (5 bases). The length of the CDR3 is 13 residues. V was clipped by 2 bases and J by 11 bases, with 15 bases between them. CDR1 is MNHNY and CDR2 is SVGAGI in the germline V gene (reference sequence). The CDR3 sequence: CASSYGGKEEAFF. The DNA for the CDR3 is TGTGCCAGCAGTTACGGGGGGAAAGAGGAGGCTTTCTTT.

V and J are TRBV28 and TRBJ2-1; D remains unclear. V was pared by 10 bases and J by 0 bases, with 7 bases between. Germline CDR1 reads MDHEN; CDR2 reads SYDVKM. This CDR3 comprises 12 residues. The CDR3 sequence: CATLSSYNEQFF. In DNA, the CDR3 is TGTGCCACCCTCTCCTCCTACAATGAGCAGTTCTTC.

The chain couples TRBV7-9 to TRBJ1-2; D unresolved. The length of the CDR3 is 13 residues. V lost 0 bases to trimming and J lost 4 bases, with 6 bases between them. CDR1 is SEHNR, CDR2 FQNEAQ, per germline (reference sequence). Here the CDR3 DNA reads TGTGCCAGCAGCTTAGCAGGCAGCTATGGCTACACCTTC. It encodes CASSLAGSYGYTF.

The chain carries TRBV7-9 and TRBJ2-3; D may be TRBD2 (6 bases). The length of the CDR3 is 19 residues. The germline V gene encodes CDR1 SEHNR and CDR2 FQNEAQ (reference sequence). V shed 5 bases and J shed 4 bases, with 28 bases lying between them. This CDR3 is CASSLPNHGLSESPDTQYF. The CDR3 DNA is TGTGCCAGCAGCCTACCGAACCATGGACTAAGCGAATCACCAGATACGCAGTATTTT.

This chain joins TRBV28 and TRBJ2-7; D gene uncertain. Germline V lookup: CDR1 MDHEN, CDR2 SYDVKM. The CDR3 is 11 amino acids. V gave up 6 bases and J gave up 3 bases, with 6 bases separating them. As DNA, the CDR3 is TGTGCCAGCAGCCGAATCTACGAGCAGTACTTC. Amino acids: CASSRIYEQYF.

The V gene is TRBV6-6, the J gene TRBJ1-3; tentatively, D is TRBD1 (5 bases). V lost 2 bases, J lost 4 bases, and 9 bases lay in between. Germline CDR1 and CDR2: MNHNY and SVGAGI (reference sequence). The length of the CDR3 is 14 residues. CDR3 nucleotides: TGTGCCAGCAGTTACGGGGGGGAAGGAAACACCATATATTTT. Its translation is CASSYGGEGNTIYF.

The chain couples TRBV5-1 to TRBJ2-2, with D hard to call. The CDR3 spans 17 residues. Trimming took off 4 bases at V and 2 bases at J, with 18 bases between the two ends. Germline CDR1 reads SGHRS; CDR2 reads YFSETQ. CDR3 in DNA: TGCGCCAGCAGCCCGGACCCCTGGAGTTCTAACACCGGGGAGCTGTTTTTT. It is translated as CASSPDPWSSNTGELFF.

The chain couples TRBV18 to TRBJ2-5; possible D gene TRBD1, 5 bases. The CDR3 loop spans 14 amino acids. The germline V and J ends were trimmed by 3 bases and 3 bases, with 11 bases remaining between them. Germline V gives CDR1 KGHSH, CDR2 LQKENI. CDR3 sequence: CASSPTVRKETQYF. The CDR3 coding sequence is TGTGCCAGCTCACCGACAGTGAGGAAAGAGACCCAGTACTTC.

The J gene is TRBJ2-1, the V gene TRBV4-3; no definite D call. The V gene's germline CDR1 is LGHNA and CDR2 YSLEER. The CDR3 covers 18 residues. V lost 4 bases to trimming and J lost 4 bases, with 23 bases between them. The DNA of the CDR3 is TGCGCCAGCAGCCGGAAGGGTCTTCGGGCTGTGGGTTACAATGAGCAGTTCTTC. Translation: CASSRKGLRAVGYNEQFF.

This chain connects TRBV14 to TRBJ1-2; 7 positions match TRBD1. The CDR3 length is 17 residues. Trimming cost V 3 bases and J 1 base; bases outside gene matches: 11. Germline V gene sequence: CDR1 SGHDN, CDR2 FVKESK. CDR3 region: CASSHSRTGTYNYGYTF. CDR3 DNA: TGTGCCAGCAGCCACAGCCGGACAGGAACTTATAACTATGGCTACACCTTC.

This chain joins TRBV15 and TRBJ2-3, with unresolved D. The CDR3 totals 16 residues. The ends were cut back, 5 bases at V and 2 bases at J, with 17 bases in the middle. Germline assignment: CDR1 LNHNV and CDR2 YYDKDF (reference sequence). This CDR3 reads CATSGRAFGNTDTQYF. The CDR3 region has the DNA TGTGCCACCAGCGGCAGAGCGTTTGGGAACACAGATACGCAGTATTTT.

The chain links TRBV27 to TRBJ1-6; 9 positions match TRBD1. The CDR3 is 16 residues long. Germline loops: CDR1 MNHEY, CDR2 SMNVEV (reference sequence). V shed 2 bases and J 7 bases; nucleotides not matched to a gene: 6. This CDR3 reads CASSLPGTGRNSPLHF. The CDR3 bases are TGTGCCAGCAGTTTACCGGGGACAGGGAGAAATTCACCCCTCCACTTT.

CDR3 loop: CASSHGTGDRWPLHF. In nucleotides, the CDR3 is TGTGCCAGCTCCCACGGGACAGGGGACCGATGGCCCCTCCACTTT. This rearrangement joins TRBV18 to TRBJ1-6; 10 bases map to TRBD1. The J segment lost 13 bases and the V segment lost 6 bases, leaving 12 bases of the junction unmatched. There are 15 residues in the CDR3. Germline V gene sequence: CDR1 KGHSH, CDR2 LQKENI.

The chain recombines TRBV9 with TRBJ1-2, with 8 positions matching TRBD1. Germline values: CDR1 SGDLS, CDR2 YYNGEE. The V segment lost 4 bases and the J segment 4 bases; nucleotides outside the gene matches: 12. This CDR3 comprises 16 residues. CDR3 amino acids: CASSPRTGWKGYGYTF. DNA for the CDR3: TGTGCCAGCAGCCCTCGGACAGGGTGGAAGGGCTATGGCTACACCTTC.

V and J are TRBV12-5 and TRBJ2-7, with 7 bases identical to TRBD2. The V and J ends lost 5 bases and 2 bases, in that order; junction bases with no gene match: 6. In germline, CDR1 is LGHNT, CDR2 FRNRAP. This CDR3 has 14 residues. CDR3 bases: TGTGCTAGTGGTCACGGACTAGGGACCTACGAGCAGTACTTC. Amino acids: CASGHGLGTYEQYF.